This passage covers 26 T cell receptor beta chains from one sample sequenced in a study of identical twins. In TCRdb, the 5' RACE reads were re-called with MiXCR into one record per CDR3 protein. The table includes approximately 500,000 distinct CDR3 sequences, 24% detected once. These data were also reused for a study on T cells expressing NK-cell markers.

The sample was CD4+ T cells sorted from blood. The receptors come from a woman under 30 in good health.

The chain combines TRBV9 with TRBJ2-1; D unresolved. V lost 0 bases and J lost 9, with 10 bases in between. Germline V gene sequence: CDR1 SGDLS, CDR2 YYNGEE. The CDR3 runs to 13 residues. CDR3 coding DNA: TGTGCCAGCAGCGTAGAGCCTAACGTTGAGCAGTTCTTC. The encoded protein is CASSVEPNVEQFF.

The sample holds a few counts of this clonotype. The chain links TRBV6-2 or TRBV6-3 to TRBJ2-7; 9 positions agree with TRBD1. The V gene's germline CDR1 is MNHEY and CDR2 SVGEGT. The length of the CDR3 is 15 residues. V shed 4 bases and J 2 bases; nucleotides not matched to a gene: 6. CDR3 bases: TGTGCCAGCAGTTCTTACCGGGACAGGGCCTACGAGCAGTACTTC. Its protein is CASSSYRDRAYEQYF.

This clonotype appeared a few times. This chain joins TRBV20-1 and TRBJ2-1; 8 bases map to TRBD1. V shed 3 bases, J shed 7 bases, and the junction held 5 bases outside the gene matches. Germline assignment: CDR1 DFQATT and CDR2 SNEGSKA (reference sequence). This CDR3 is 13 amino acids long. This CDR3 reads CSASQGARNEQFF. Written as DNA, the CDR3 is TGCAGTGCTAGCCAGGGGGCGCGGAATGAGCAGTTCTTC.

The chain joins TRBV25-1 to TRBJ2-7, with TRBD1 matching over 7 bases. The J segment lost 2 bases and the V segment lost 5 bases, leaving 3 bases of the junction unmatched. The CDR3 contains 13 residues. Germline CDR1 and CDR2: MGHDK and SYGVNS. The CDR3 nucleotides are TGTGCCAGCAGTAAACAGGGGCCCTACGAGCAGTACTTC. Translation gives CASSKQGPYEQYF.

This clonotype was seen a handful of times. The chain has TRBV20-1 and TRBJ1-1, with D tentatively TRBD1 (5 bases). Germline V gene lookup returns CDR1 DFQATT and CDR2 SNEGSKA (reference sequence). V gave up 2 bases and J gave up 12 bases, with 16 bases separating them. The CDR3 totals 12 residues. The CDR3 DNA follows: TGCAGTGCTAGATGGGACCGAGGGCGGACTTTCTTT. Translated: CSARWDRGRTFF.

The chain has TRBV5-1 and TRBJ2-7; 7 bases match TRBD2. The CDR3 has 15 amino acids. Germline CDR1 reads SGHRS; CDR2 reads YFSETQ. Trimming took 3 bases from V and 9 from J; bases not matched to a gene: 15. Here the CDR3 DNA reads TGCGCCAGCAGCTCGGGGCAGCTGCTCACGGGGGGGCAGTACTTC. Protein product: CASSSGQLLTGGQYF.

This clonotype was seen a few times. The V and J genes are TRBV12-3 or TRBV12-4 and TRBJ2-2; no clear D gene. Trimming took 6 bases from V and 3 from J, leaving 8 bases between them. CDR3 length: 13 amino acids. CDR3 in amino acids: CASRQEHTGELFF. The CDR3 DNA reads TGTGCCAGCAGACAAGAACACACCGGGGAGCTGTTTTTT.

This chain uses TRBV5-1 with TRBJ1-2; a weak D match, TRBD1 (5 bases). This CDR3 has 15 residues. V was pared by 0 bases and J by 10 bases, with 19 bases between. Germline V gene lookup returns CDR1 SGHRS and CDR2 YFSETQ. This CDR3 is CASSLARGQRAPYTF. The CDR3 bases are TGCGCCAGCAGCTTGGCCCGTGGACAAAGGGCCCCCTACACCTTC.

This clonotype was seen ten or more times. The CDR3 spells CASSQESGNGDTIYF. Here the CDR3 DNA reads TGTGCCAGCAGCCAAGAGTCAGGGAACGGGGACACCATATATTTT. V usage is TRBV4-2 and J usage is TRBJ1-3, with D perhaps TRBD1 (5 bases). The CDR3 covers 15 residues. Per the germline V gene, CDR1 is LGHNA and CDR2 is YNFKEQ. V lost 0 bases to trimming and J lost 8 bases, with 14 bases between them.

V usage is TRBV12-3 or TRBV12-4 and J usage is TRBJ1-2; 7 nucleotides match TRBD1. The CDR3 has 14 residues. Trimming removed 6 bases from V and 1 base from J; junction bases left unmatched: 5. CDR3 DNA: TGTGCCAGCAGACGGACAGGATTTAACTATGGCTACACCTTC. It specifies CASRRTGFNYGYTF.

This clonotype showed up just a few times. The chain employs TRBV7-9 and TRBJ2-4; D might be TRBD2 (6 bases). The CDR3 is 13 residues long. The germline V gene has CDR1 SEHNR and CDR2 FQNEAQ (reference sequence). Trimming pared 5 bases from V and 10 bases from J, leaving 15 bases between. CDR3 DNA sequence: TGTGCCAGCAGCCGCAACTCGGGGGAAATTCAGTACTTC. Residues: CASSRNSGEIQYF. The entire variable domain, with the rest obtained from reference TRBV7-9 and TRBJ2-4, is as follows: DTGVSQNPRHKITKRGQNVTFRCDPISEHNRLYWYRQTLGQGPEFLTYFQNEAQLEKSRLLSDRFSAERPKGSFSTLEIQRTEQGDSAMYLCASSRNSGEIQYFGAGTRLSVL.

This clonotype has more than one count but fewer than ten. This sequence joins TRBV7-2 and TRBJ2-7, with 11 positions matching TRBD2. The V segment lost 5 bases and the J segment 1 base; nucleotides outside the gene matches: 7. There are 16 residues in the CDR3. Germline CDR1 reads SGHTA; CDR2 reads FQGNSA. The DNA of the CDR3 is TGTGCCAGCAGCCTCCAGACTAGCGGGAAGTCCTACGAGCAGTACTTC. It translates to CASSLQTSGKSYEQYF.

The CDR3 DNA reads TGCGCCAGTACCCCGGGACTAGCGTCCCACGGGGAGCTGTTTTTT. Its protein is CASTPGLASHGELFF. V and J are TRBV5-1 and TRBJ2-2; 10 bases are shared with TRBD2. V was pared by 8 bases and J by 7 bases, with 11 bases of the junction left unmatched. This CDR3 contains 15 residues. CDR1 is SGHRS and CDR2 is YFSETQ in the germline V gene.

The table lists this clonotype with a few counts. The gene calls are TRBV20-1 and TRBJ2-1, with TRBD2 matching over 8 bases. Germline CDR1 reads DFQATT; CDR2 reads SNEGSKA (reference sequence). This CDR3 comprises 17 residues. V was clipped by 0 bases and J by 8 bases; unmatched bases: 15. The CDR3: CSARDPIASGPGDEQFF. The CDR3 DNA reads as TGCAGTGCTAGAGATCCGATAGCTAGCGGGCCGGGGGATGAGCAGTTCTTC.

There are a few counts of this clonotype. This sequence joins TRBV7-8 and TRBJ1-1, with D perhaps TRBD1 (5 bases). Between the trimmed V and J ends, which lost 4 bases and 8 bases, there was a span of 11 bases. Germline values: CDR1 SGHVS, CDR2 FQNEAQ. This CDR3 is 12 amino acids long. In DNA, the CDR3 is TGTGCCAGCAGCTCCCCGGAGGGGGAAGCTTTCTTT. Its protein product is CASSSPEGEAFF.

The chain employs TRBV9 and TRBJ2-1; TRBD2 might be the D (6 bases). The CDR3 covers 17 residues. Germline CDR1 and CDR2: SGDLS and YYNGEE. Deletions cut 0 bases from V and 1 base from J, with 14 bases between. This CDR3 is CASSVVDREQSYNEQFF. As DNA, the CDR3 is TGTGCCAGCAGCGTAGTTGATCGGGAGCAGTCCTACAATGAGCAGTTCTTC.

This clonotype was found a few times. The chain uses TRBV29-1 and TRBJ2-2; either TRBD1 or TRBD2 may fit D (5 bases each). The CDR3 has 15 residues. The V and J ends lost 5 bases and 6 bases respectively, with 19 bases between them. Germline loops: CDR1 SQVTM, CDR2 ANQGSEA. The CDR3 here is CSVSGLGDAAGELFF. CDR3 DNA sequence: TGCAGCGTTTCGGGGCTAGGAGATGCGGCCGGGGAGCTGTTTTTT.

This chain joins TRBV15 and TRBJ1-5, with D unresolved. The CDR3 has 17 amino acids. Deletions cut 3 bases from V and 0 bases from J, with 15 bases between. Germline CDR1 is LNHNV and CDR2 is YYDKDF (reference sequence). For the CDR3, the DNA is TGTGCCACCAGCAGGGCCCGGTATGGCAATAGCAATCAGCCCCAGCATTTT. It specifies CATSRARYGNSNQPQHF.

The rearrangement joins TRBV12-3 or TRBV12-4 to TRBJ2-1; TRBD2 aligns across 13 bases. V shed 11 bases and J 7 bases; nucleotides not matched to a gene: 8. CDR3 length: 14 residues. The CDR3 sequence: CACLTSGGPNEQFF. CDR3 DNA: TGTGCCTGTCTGACTAGCGGGGGGCCTAATGAGCAGTTCTTC.

The rearrangement links TRBV20-1 to TRBJ2-7, with a weak D call TRBD1 (6 bases). The CDR3 sequence is 11 residues long. The germline V gene has CDR1 DFQATT and CDR2 SNEGSKA (reference sequence). V lost 6 bases and J 7 bases, leaving 13 bases between the germline ends. The CDR3 sequence is CSALGHREQYF. The CDR3 DNA is TGCAGTGCCCTGGGACACAGGGAGCAGTACTTC.

The chain has TRBV20-1 and TRBJ2-5, with 7 bases aligning to TRBD2. Germline V gene data show CDR1 as DFQATT and CDR2 as SNEGSKA (reference sequence). Unmatched junction bases numbered 9, after V lost 7 bases and J lost 4 bases. The CDR3 runs 13 residues. CDR3 region: CSGVEPGGETQYF. CDR3 in DNA: TGCAGTGGGGTCGAGCCGGGGGGAGAGACCCAGTACTTC.

This chain links TRBV3-1 with TRBJ2-1; D is unclear. This CDR3 comprises 14 residues. The V and J ends lost 1 base and 9 bases respectively, with 13 bases between them. Germline-derived CDR1 and CDR2 are LGHDT and YNNKEL (reference sequence). The CDR3 region is CASSQGPWLVEQFF. CDR3 nucleotides: TGTGCCAGCAGCCAAGGACCCTGGTTGGTTGAGCAGTTCTTC.

The V call is TRBV14, the J call TRBJ2-6; 8 nucleotides match TRBD1. Germline lookup yields CDR1 SGHDN and CDR2 FVKESK. V trimming: 0 bases; J trimming: 4 bases; junction bases outside the gene matches: 5. The CDR3 runs to 17 residues. The CDR3 loop reads CASSQEQGVSGANVLTF. CDR3 DNA sequence: TGTGCCAGCAGCCAAGAACAGGGGGTGTCCGGGGCCAACGTCCTGACTTTC.

This clonotype has a handful of counts. The rearrangement joins TRBV24-1 to TRBJ2-2; D unresolved. This CDR3 is 14 amino acids long. Trimming stripped 1 base from V and 3 bases from J, with 5 bases between. Per germline, CDR1 KGHDR and CDR2 SFDVKD. CDR3 amino acids: CATSDFPDTGELFF. CDR3 nucleotides: TGTGCCACCAGTGATTTCCCCGACACCGGGGAGCTGTTTTTT.

This clonotype was counted a few times. The rearrangement joins TRBV12-3 or TRBV12-4 to TRBJ1-1; D gene unclear. Trimming pared 3 bases from V and 6 bases from J, leaving 11 bases between. This CDR3 is 13 amino acids long. This chain's CDR3 is CASSFRVRAEAFF. The DNA of the CDR3 is TGTGCCAGCAGTTTTCGAGTAAGGGCTGAAGCTTTCTTT.

This chain uses TRBV6-1 with TRBJ2-7; TRBD2 matches 10 bases. J lost 4 bases, V lost 8 bases, and 14 bases had no gene match. Germline CDR1 MNHNS, CDR2 SASEGT. The CDR3 runs to 16 residues. CDR3 sequence (DNA): TGTGCCAGCGAGAAACAGCGGGGGGGCGTAGGGTACGAGCAGTACTTC. Amino acid sequence: CASEKQRGGVGYEQYF.